This TCR beta chain was captured by sequencing in a study of blood T cell repertoires in COVID-19 (dated by TCRdb to 2019 to 2021). Regarding the complete study: Collaborator samples came from the United States, Italy and Spain and covered acute and convalescent phases of COVID-19. The material from the prospective study consisted of cDNA or gDNA derived from T cells, B-cell-depleted T cells, or PBMCs. Subjects who had been exposed to COVID-19, were actively infected with it, or had recovered from it provided the deeply sampled blood TCRbeta repertoires that made up the dataset. The repertoires were made available in a free public database intended to serve as a resource for research on the immune response to SARS-CoV-2. The samples were drawn from the first 160 participants of the ongoing ImmuneRACE study and from over a thousand subjects provided by 6 global collaborators. Nearly every sample came with metadata listing a de-identified subject ID, COVID-19 status, age in years and sex. Where available, HLA class I and class II types were obtained from metadata supplied by the sample provider rather than from assay-based typing.

About this clone itself: Its antigen is not yet known. The sample holds no much larger clone one base away, and base qualities are not on file.

Collaborating institutions collected whole blood in K2EDTA tubes following their own protocols. For TCRbeta analysis, collaborators shipped samples in one of three forms: frozen whole blood, isolated PBMCs, or DNA extracted from either of those sample types. V is pruned by 3 bases and J by 4 bases, leaving 9 bases of the junction without a gene match. Spanning cysteine to phenylalanine, the CDR3 consists of 15 amino acids. Only the CDR3 DNA stays, 45 bases, in frame from base 1. The germline V gene (reference sequence) yields GTSNPN for CDR1 and SVGIG for CDR2. Broader findings and caveats from the paper: The amount of clinical and demographic metadata varied by source and participant and was provided uncurated.

The immunoSEQ Assay, a bias-controlled multiplex PCR, was used to amplify TCRbeta CDR3 regions from genomic DNA. The authors' pipeline ran thus. The number of nucleated cells in each sample was estimated by amplification of reference gene primers within the assay. To quantify the absolute abundance of each unique TCRbeta CDR3 rearrangement, sequence reads were collapsed and filtered. For each sample, productive Simpson clonality was calculated by taking the square root of Simpson's diversity index across productive rearrangements. TCRdb's version of the immuneACCESS table is confined to in-frame rearrangements and falls short of the full clone set. An unresolved V gene accounts for under half of the shortfall where checked; the remainder is of unknown origin. V, J and clone size are taken as reported in that table, and D and trimming were inferred from the DNA itself. This sample holds about 120,000 clones; around 88% were observed only once. About a fifth of the sample rests with the top ten.

The sample was peripheral blood. The receptor chain draws on TRBV30 and TRBJ1-2; the junction holds 9 bases that match TRBD1. This sequence was found in a human donor with acute or convalescent COVID-19. The donor label of this sample is uncertain. At the DNA level, the sequence is TGTGCCTGGAGCAGACCGGGACAGGGATCCTATGGCTACACCTTC. Its protein reads: CAWSRPGQGSYGYTF. Joined to the reference TRBV30 and TRBJ1-2 proteins, this CDR3 gives the full variable domain: SQTIHQWPATLVQPVGSPLSLECTVEGTSNPNLYWYRQAAGRGLQLLFYSVGIGQISSEVPQNLSASRPQDRQFILSSKKLLLSDSGFYLCAWSRPGQGSYGYTFGSGTRLTVV.